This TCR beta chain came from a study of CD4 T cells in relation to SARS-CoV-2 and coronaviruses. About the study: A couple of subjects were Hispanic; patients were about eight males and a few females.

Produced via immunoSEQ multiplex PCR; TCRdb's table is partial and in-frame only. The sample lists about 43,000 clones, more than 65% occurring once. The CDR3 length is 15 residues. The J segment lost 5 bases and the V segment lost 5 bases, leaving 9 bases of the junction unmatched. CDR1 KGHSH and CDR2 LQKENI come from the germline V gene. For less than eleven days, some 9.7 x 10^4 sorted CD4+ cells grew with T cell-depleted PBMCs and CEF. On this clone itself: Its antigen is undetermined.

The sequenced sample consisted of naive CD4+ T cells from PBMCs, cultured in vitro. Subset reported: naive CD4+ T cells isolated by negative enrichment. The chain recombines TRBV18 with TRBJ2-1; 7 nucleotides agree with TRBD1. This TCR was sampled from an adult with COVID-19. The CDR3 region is CASSWGQGVHNEQFF. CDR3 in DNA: TGTGCCAGCTCATGGGGCCAGGGGGTACACAATGAGCAGTTCTTC.